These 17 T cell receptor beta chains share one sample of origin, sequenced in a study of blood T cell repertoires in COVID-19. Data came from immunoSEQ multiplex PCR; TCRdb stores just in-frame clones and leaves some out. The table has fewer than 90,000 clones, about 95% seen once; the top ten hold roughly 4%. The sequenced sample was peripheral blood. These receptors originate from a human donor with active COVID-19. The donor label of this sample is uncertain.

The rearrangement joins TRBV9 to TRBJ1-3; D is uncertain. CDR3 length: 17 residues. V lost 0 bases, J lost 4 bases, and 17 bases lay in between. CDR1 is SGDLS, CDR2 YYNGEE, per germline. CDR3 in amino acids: CASSVALGVEGGNTIYF. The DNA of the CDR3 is TGTGCCAGCAGCGTAGCCCTCGGGGTGGAAGGCGGAAACACCATATATTTT.

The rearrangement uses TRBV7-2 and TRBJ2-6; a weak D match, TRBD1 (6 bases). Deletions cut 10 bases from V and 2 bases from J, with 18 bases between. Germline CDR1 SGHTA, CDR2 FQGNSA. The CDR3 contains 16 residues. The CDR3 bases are TGTGCCAAACGACCGACAGGCATCCCTGGGGCCAACGTCCTGACTTTC. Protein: CAKRPTGIPGANVLTF.

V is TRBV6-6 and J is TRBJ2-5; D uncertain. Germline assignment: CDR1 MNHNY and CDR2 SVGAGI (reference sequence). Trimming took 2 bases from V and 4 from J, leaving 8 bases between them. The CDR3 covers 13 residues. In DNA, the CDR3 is TGTGCCAGCAGTTACCCTACCCCAGAGACCCAGTACTTC. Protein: CASSYPTPETQYF.

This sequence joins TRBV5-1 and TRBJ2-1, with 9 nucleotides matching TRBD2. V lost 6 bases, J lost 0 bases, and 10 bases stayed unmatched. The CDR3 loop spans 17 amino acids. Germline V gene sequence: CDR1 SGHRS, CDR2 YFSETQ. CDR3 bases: TGCGCCAGCATATCAGGCGGGGGGGATAACTCCTACAATGAGCAGTTCTTC. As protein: CASISGGGDNSYNEQFF.

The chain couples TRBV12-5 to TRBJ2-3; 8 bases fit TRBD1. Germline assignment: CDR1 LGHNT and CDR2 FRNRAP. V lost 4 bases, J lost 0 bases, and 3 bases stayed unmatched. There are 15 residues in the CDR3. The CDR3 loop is CASGYGQGSTDTQYF. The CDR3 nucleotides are TGTGCTAGTGGTTACGGACAGGGCAGCACAGATACGCAGTATTTT.

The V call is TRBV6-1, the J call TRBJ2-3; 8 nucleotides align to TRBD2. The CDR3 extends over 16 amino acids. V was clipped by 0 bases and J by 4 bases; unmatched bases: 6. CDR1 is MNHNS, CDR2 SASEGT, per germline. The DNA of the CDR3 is TGTGCCAGCAGTGAAGCCGGCGGGGGGTACTCAGATACGCAGTATTTT. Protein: CASSEAGGGYSDTQYF.

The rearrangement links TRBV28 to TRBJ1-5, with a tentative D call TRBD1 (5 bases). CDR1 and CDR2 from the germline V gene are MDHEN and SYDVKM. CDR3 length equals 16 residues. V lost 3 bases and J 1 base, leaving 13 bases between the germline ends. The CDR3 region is CASSFGTKGSNQPQHF. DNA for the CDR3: TGTGCCAGCAGTTTTGGAACTAAGGGGAGCAATCAGCCCCAGCATTTT.

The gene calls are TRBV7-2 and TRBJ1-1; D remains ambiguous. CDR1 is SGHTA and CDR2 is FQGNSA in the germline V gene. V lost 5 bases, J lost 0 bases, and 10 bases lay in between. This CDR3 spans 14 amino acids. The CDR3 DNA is TGTGCCAGCAGCCCGCTGAGAGTGAACACTGAAGCTTTCTTT. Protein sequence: CASSPLRVNTEAFF.

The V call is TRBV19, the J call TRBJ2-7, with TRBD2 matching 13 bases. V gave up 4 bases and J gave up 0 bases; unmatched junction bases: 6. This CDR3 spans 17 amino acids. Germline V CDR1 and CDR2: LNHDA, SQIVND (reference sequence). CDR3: CASSTTSGRASSYEQYF. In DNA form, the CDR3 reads TGTGCCAGTAGTACCACTAGCGGGAGGGCTAGCTCCTACGAGCAGTACTTC.

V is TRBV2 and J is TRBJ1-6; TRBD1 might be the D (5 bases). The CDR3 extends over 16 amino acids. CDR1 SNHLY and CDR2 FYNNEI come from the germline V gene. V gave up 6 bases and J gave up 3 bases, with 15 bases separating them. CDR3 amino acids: CASRAWGDVYNSPLHF. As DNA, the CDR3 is TGTGCCAGCAGAGCATGGGGGGACGTCTATAATTCACCCCTCCACTTT. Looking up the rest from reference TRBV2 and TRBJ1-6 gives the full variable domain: EPEVTQTPSHQVTQMGQEVILRCVPISNHLYFYWYRQILGQKVEFLVSFYNNEISEKSEIFDDQFSVERPDGSNFTLKIRSTKLEDSAMYFCASRAWGDVYNSPLHFGNGTRLTVT.

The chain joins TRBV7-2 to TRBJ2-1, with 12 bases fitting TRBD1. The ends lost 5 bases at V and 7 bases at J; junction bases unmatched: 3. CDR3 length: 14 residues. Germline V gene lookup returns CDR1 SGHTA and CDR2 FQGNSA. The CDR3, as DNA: TGTGCCAGCAGCGGGACAGGGGGCGCGAATGAGCAGTTCTTC. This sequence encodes CASSGTGGANEQFF.

The DNA for the CDR3 is TGTGCCAGCAGCTTCTCAGGGGAACCTAATTCACCCCTCCACTTT. Protein: CASSFSGEPNSPLHF. This chain links TRBV11-2 with TRBJ1-6; TRBD1 is a possible D gene (6 bases). The CDR3 extends over 15 amino acids. Germline V gene lookup returns CDR1 SGHAT and CDR2 FQNNGV. Trimming took 3 bases from V and 6 from J, leaving 12 bases between them.

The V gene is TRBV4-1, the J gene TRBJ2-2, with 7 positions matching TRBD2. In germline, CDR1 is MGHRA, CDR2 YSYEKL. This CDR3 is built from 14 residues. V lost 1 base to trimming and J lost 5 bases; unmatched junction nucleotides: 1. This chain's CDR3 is CASSQVGGTGELFF. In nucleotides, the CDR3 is TGCGCCAGCAGCCAAGTCGGGGGGACCGGGGAGCTGTTTTTT.

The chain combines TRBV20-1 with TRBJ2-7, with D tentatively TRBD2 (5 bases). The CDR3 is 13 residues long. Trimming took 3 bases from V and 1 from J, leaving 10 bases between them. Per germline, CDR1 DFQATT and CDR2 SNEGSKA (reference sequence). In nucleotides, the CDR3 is TGCAGTGCTAGTGACGGGAATTCCTACGAGCAGTACTTC. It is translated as CSASDGNSYEQYF.

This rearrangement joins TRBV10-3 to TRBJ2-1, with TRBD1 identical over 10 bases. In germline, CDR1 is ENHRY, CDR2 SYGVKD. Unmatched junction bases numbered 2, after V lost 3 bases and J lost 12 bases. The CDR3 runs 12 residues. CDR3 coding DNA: TGTGCCATCAGTGACCGGGACAGGGGGCAGTTCTTC. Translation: CAISDRDRGQFF.

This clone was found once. The DNA for the CDR3 is TGTGCCAGCAGCCTCAGCTCTACTATAGCCAAAAACATTCAGTACTTC. Its protein is CASSLSSTIAKNIQYF. The rearrangement links TRBV3-1 (or the pseudogene TRBV3-2) to TRBJ2-4; the D is unclear. Trimming removed 4 bases at V and 0 bases at J, with 13 bases between. This CDR3 region has 16 residues. Germline CDR1 LGHDT, CDR2 YNNKEL (reference sequence).

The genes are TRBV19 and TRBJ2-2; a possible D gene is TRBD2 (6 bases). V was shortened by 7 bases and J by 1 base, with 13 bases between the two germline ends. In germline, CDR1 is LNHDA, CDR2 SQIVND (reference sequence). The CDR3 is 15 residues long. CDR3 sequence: CASIHGGLNTGELFF. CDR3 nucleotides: TGTGCCAGTATTCATGGGGGGTTGAACACCGGGGAGCTGTTTTTT.